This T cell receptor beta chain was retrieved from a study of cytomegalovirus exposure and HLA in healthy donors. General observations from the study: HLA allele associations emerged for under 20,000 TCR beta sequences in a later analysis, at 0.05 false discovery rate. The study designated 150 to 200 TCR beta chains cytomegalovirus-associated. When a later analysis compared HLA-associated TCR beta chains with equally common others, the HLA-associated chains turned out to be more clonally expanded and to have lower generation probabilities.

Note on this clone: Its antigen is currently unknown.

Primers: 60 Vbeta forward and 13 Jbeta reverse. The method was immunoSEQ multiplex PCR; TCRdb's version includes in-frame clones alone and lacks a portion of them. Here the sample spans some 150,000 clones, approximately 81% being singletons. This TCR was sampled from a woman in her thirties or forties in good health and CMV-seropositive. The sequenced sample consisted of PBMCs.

As DNA, the CDR3 is TGTGCCAGCAGCAAAGGACAGGGATCCGGCTACGAGCAGTACTTC. Translation gives CASSKGQGSGYEQYF. V and J are TRBV6-1 and TRBJ2-7; 8 bases fit TRBD1. The CDR3 totals 15 residues. With V trimmed by 6 bases and J by 3 bases, 10 bases remained unmatched. CDR1 MNHNS and CDR2 SASEGT come from the germline V gene.